This record looks at one T cell receptor beta chain sequence and its context. The antigen is unknown. The rectum was sampled with one to two pinch biopsies at colonoscopy. The CDR3 has 11 residues. The V gene's germline CDR1 is KGHSH and CDR2 LQKENI. V lost 2 bases to trimming and J lost 10 bases, with 8 bases between them. These data are taken from a study of pediatric ulcerative colitis. Findings and limits, study-wide: Blood-derived T cells may be present in rectal pinch biopsies. Substantially fewer templates came from a couple of patients' blood samples. Rectal repertoires separated controls, mild-moderate and acute severe colitis. Ulcerative colitis patients shared more blood-rectal clones than controls.

The method was immunoSEQ multiplex PCR; TCRdb's version includes in-frame clones alone and lacks a portion of them. The sample includes approximately 17,000 clones, approximately 80% of them seen just once. Material for sequencing was gut tissue. The V call is TRBV18, the J call TRBJ2-5; D possibly corresponds to TRBD2 (5 bases). The clonotype comes from a boy younger than 18 who was a control in a study of pediatric ulcerative colitis. This CDR3 is CASSPGEHQYF. For the CDR3, the DNA is TGTGCCAGCTCACCAGGGGAGCACCAGTACTTC.